A selection of T cell receptor beta chains follows, all from one sample in a study of CD8 T cells in ankylosing spondylitis. TCRdb reprocessed the 5' RACE reads with MiXCR, giving one entry per CDR3 protein. Among about 220,000 distinct CDR3 sequences listed, just under 7.5% were seen once. Material for sequencing was blood, either unsorted or a sorted T cell fraction (not recorded which). The receptors stem from a male donor with ankylosing spondylitis. CDR3s include the opening cysteine and the closing phenylalanine or tryptophan. A D gene is named only where the DNA matches it firmly. Size tells how often a clone was seen (once, few, many) or the class of an expanded clone, and some rows leave it out.

clone_size: many; j_call: TRBJ2-1; d_call: TRBD2; cdr3_length: 17; v_call: TRBV4-2; cdr3_aa: CASSQESSGGTNNEQFF; cdr3_nt: TGTGCCAGCAGCCAAGAGTCTAGCGGGGGGACAAACAATGAGCAGTTCTTC
clone_size: many; j_call: TRBJ2-5; d_call: .; cdr3_length: 15; v_call: TRBV20-1; cdr3_aa: CSARKGWAIQETQYF; cdr3_nt: TGCAGTGCCCGCAAGGGTTGGGCTATACAAGAGACCCAGTACTTC
clone_size: many; j_call: TRBJ1-3; d_call: .; cdr3_length: 14; v_call: TRBV7-2; cdr3_aa: CASSFTGSGNTIYF; cdr3_nt: TGTGCCAGCAGCTTTACAGGGTCTGGAAACACCATATATTTT
clone_size: few; j_call: TRBJ1-2; d_call: TRBD1; cdr3_length: 15; v_call: TRBV4-3; cdr3_aa: CASSQGQGSNYGYTF; cdr3_nt: TGCGCCAGCAGCCAGGGACAGGGGTCGAACTATGGCTACACCTTC
clone_size: many; j_call: TRBJ2-2; d_call: .; cdr3_length: 12; v_call: TRBV5-6; cdr3_aa: CASSLSAGELFF; cdr3_nt: TGTGCCAGCAGCCTTTCGGCCGGGGAGCTGTTTTTT
clone_size: many; j_call: TRBJ2-1; d_call: .; cdr3_length: 15; v_call: TRBV6-5; cdr3_aa: CASSYLDESYNEQFF; cdr3_nt: TGTGCCAGCAGTTACCTAGATGAAAGTTACAATGAGCAGTTCTTC
clone_size: .; j_call: TRBJ2-3; d_call: TRBD1; cdr3_length: 15; v_call: TRBV24-1; cdr3_aa: CATRGTAASTDTQYF; cdr3_nt: TGTGCCACCAGGGGGACAGCCGCTAGCACAGATACGCAGTATTTT
clone_size: many; j_call: TRBJ1-2; d_call: .; cdr3_length: 12; v_call: TRBV6-5; cdr3_aa: CATRTINYGYTF; cdr3_nt: TGTGCCACCCGGACAATAAACTATGGCTACACCTTC
clone_size: few; j_call: TRBJ2-3; d_call: TRBD2; cdr3_length: 19; v_call: TRBV25-1; cdr3_aa: CASSSHPRTSGLSTDTQYF; cdr3_nt: TGTGCCAGCAGTTCCCATCCCCGTACTAGCGGGCTAAGCACAGATACGCAGTATTTT
clone_size: many; j_call: TRBJ2-6; d_call: .; cdr3_length: 16; v_call: TRBV29-1; cdr3_aa: CSVEGATKGGANVLTF; cdr3_nt: TGCAGCGTTGAGGGGGCTACTAAGGGTGGGGCCAACGTCCTGACTTTC